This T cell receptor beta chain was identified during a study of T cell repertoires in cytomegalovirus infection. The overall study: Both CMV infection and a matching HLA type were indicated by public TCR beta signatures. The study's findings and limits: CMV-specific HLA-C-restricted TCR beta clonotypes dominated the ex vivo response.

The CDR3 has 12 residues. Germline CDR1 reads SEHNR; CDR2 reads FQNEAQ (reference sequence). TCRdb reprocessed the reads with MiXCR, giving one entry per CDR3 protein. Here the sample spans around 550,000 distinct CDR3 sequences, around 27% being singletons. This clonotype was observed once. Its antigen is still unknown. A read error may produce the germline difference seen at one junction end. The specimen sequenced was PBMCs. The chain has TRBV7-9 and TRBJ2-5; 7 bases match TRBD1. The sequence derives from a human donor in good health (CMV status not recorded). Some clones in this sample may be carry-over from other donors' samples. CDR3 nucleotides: TGTGCCAGCAGCCCTCAGGGGGAGACCCAGTGCTTC. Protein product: CASSPQGETQCF.